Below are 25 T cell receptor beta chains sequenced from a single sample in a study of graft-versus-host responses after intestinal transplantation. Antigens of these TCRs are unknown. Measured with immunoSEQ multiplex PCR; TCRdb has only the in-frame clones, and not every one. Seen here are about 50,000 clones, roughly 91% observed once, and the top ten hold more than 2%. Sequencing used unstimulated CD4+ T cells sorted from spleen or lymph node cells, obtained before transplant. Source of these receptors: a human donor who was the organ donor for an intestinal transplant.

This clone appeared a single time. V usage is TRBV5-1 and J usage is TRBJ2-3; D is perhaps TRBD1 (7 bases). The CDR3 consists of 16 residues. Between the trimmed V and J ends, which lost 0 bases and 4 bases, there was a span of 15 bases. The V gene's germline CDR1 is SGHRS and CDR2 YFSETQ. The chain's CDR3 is CASSLEGGGGPDTQYF. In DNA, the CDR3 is TGCGCCAGCAGCTTGGAAGGAGGAGGGGGCCCAGATACGCAGTATTTT.

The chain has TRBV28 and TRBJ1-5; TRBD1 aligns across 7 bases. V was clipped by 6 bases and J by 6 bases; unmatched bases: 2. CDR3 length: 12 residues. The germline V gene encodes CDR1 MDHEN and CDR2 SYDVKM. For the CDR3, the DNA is TGTGCCAGCAGAAGGGGGCCTCAGCCCCAGCATTTT. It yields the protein CASRRGPQPQHF. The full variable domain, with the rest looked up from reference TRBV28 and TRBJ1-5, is DVKVTQSSRYLVKRTGEKVFLECVQDMDHENMFWYRQDPGLGLRLIYFSYDVKMKEKGDIPEGYSVSREKKERFSLILESASTNQTSMYLCASRRGPQPQHFGDGTRLSIL.

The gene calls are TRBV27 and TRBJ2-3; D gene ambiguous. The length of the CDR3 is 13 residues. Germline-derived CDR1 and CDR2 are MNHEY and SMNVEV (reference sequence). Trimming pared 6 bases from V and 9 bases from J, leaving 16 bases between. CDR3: CASRPKDTRTQYF. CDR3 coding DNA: TGTGCCAGCAGACCTAAAGACACGAGGACGCAGTATTTT.

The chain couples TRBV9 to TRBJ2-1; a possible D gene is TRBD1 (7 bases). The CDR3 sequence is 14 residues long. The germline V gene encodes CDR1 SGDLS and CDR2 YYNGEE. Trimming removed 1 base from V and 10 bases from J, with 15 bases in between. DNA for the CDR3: TGTGCCAGCAGCGTACGCGGGACAGTAGGGGAGCAGTTCTTC. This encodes CASSVRGTVGEQFF. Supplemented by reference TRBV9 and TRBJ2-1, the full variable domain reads DSGVTQTPKHLITATGQRVTLRCSPRSGDLSVYWYQQSLDQGLQFLIQYYNGEERAKGNILERFSAQQFPDLHSELNLSSLELGDSALYFCASSVRGTVGEQFFGPGTRLTVL.

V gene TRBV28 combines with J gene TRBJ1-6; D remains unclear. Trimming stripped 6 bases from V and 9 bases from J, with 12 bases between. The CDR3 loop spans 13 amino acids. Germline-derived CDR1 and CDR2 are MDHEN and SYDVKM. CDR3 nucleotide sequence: TGTGCCAGCAGCCCTGCATTTTTTTCACCCCTCCACTTT. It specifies CASSPAFFSPLHF.

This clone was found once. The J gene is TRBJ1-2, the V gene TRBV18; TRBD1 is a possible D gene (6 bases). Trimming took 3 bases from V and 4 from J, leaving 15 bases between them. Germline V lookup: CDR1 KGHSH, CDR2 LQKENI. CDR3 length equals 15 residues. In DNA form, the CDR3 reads TGTGCCAGCTCACCCCCCCTTACAGGGTCCTATGGCTACACCTTC. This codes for CASSPPLTGSYGYTF. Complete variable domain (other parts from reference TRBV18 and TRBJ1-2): NAGVMQNPRHLVRRRGQEARLRCSPMKGHSHVYWYRQLPEEGLKFMVYLQKENIIDESGMPKERFSAEFPKEGPSILRIQQVVRGDSAAYFCASSPPLTGSYGYTFGSGTRLTVV.

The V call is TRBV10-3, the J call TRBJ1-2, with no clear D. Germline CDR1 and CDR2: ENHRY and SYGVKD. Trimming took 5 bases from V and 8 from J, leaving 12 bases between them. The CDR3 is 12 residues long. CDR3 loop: CAISSPEKGYTF. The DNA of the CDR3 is TGTGCCATCAGTTCCCCGGAAAAGGGCTACACCTTC.

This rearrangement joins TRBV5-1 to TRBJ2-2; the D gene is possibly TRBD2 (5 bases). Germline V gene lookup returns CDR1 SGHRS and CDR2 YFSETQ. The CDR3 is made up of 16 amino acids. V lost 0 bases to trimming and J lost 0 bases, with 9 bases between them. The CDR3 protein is CASSLGTLSNTGELFF. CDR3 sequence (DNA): TGCGCCAGCAGCTTGGGGACTCTCTCGAACACCGGGGAGCTGTTTTTT.

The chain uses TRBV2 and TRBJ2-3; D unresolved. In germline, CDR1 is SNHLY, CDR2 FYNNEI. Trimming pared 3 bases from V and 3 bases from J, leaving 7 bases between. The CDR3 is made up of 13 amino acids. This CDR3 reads CASSEEWTDTQYF. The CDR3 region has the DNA TGTGCCAGCAGTGAGGAGTGGACAGATACGCAGTATTTT.

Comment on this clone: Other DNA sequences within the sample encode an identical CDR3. The CDR3 sequence is CSVGGLAGAGDSYEQYF. In DNA form, the CDR3 reads TGCAGCGTGGGGGGACTAGCGGGCGCGGGGGACTCCTACGAGCAGTACTTC. V gene TRBV29-1 combines with J gene TRBJ2-7, with 12 bases aligning to TRBD2. The length of the CDR3 is 17 residues. In germline, CDR1 is SQVTM, CDR2 ANQGSEA. Unmatched junction bases numbered 12, after V lost 6 bases and J lost 0 bases.

The CDR3 region has the DNA TGTGCCAGCAGCGTAGGAATAGCGACCTACAATGAGCAGTTCTTC. Encoded protein: CASSVGIATYNEQFF. J is TRBJ2-1 and V is TRBV9; perhaps TRBD2 as D (5 bases). Germline V lookup: CDR1 SGDLS, CDR2 YYNGEE. V lost 0 bases, J lost 2 bases, and 9 bases lay in between. There are 15 residues in the CDR3. Supplemented by reference TRBV9 and TRBJ2-1, the full variable domain reads DSGVTQTPKHLITATGQRVTLRCSPRSGDLSVYWYQQSLDQGLQFLIQYYNGEERAKGNILERFSAQQFPDLHSELNLSSLELGDSALYFCASSVGIATYNEQFFGPGTRLTVL.

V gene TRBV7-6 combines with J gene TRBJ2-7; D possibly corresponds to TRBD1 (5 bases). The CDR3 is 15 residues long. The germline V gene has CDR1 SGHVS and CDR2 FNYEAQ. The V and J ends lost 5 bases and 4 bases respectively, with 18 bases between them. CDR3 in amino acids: CASSPARTPGYEQYF. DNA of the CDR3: TGTGCCAGCAGCCCAGCGAGGACACCAGGATACGAGCAGTACTTC.

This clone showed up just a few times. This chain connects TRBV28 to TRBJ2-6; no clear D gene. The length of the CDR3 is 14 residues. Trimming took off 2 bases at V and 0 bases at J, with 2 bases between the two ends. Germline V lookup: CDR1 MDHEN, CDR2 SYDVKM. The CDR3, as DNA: TGTGCCAGCAGTTTACACTCTGGGGCCAACGTCCTGACTTTC. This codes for CASSLHSGANVLTF. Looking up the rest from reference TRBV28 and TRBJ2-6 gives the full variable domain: DVKVTQSSRYLVKRTGEKVFLECVQDMDHENMFWYRQDPGLGLRLIYFSYDVKMKEKGDIPEGYSVSREKKERFSLILESASTNQTSMYLCASSLHSGANVLTFGAGSRLTVL.

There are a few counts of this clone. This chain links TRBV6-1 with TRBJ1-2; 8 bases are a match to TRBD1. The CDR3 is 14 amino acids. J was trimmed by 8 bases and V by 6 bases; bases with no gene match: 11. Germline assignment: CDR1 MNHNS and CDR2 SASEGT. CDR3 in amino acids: CASREPGQASGYTF. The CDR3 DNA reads TGTGCCAGCAGAGAACCGGGACAGGCGAGCGGCTACACCTTC.

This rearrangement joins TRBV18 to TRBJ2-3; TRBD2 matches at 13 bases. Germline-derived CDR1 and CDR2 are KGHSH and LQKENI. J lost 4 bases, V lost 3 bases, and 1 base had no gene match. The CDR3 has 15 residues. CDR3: CASSPGLAGSDTQYF. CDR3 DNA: TGTGCCAGCTCACCGGGACTAGCGGGATCAGATACGCAGTATTTT.

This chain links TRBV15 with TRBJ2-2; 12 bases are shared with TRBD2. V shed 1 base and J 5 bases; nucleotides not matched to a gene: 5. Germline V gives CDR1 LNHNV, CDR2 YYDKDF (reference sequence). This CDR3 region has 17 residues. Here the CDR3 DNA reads TGTGCCACCAGCAGAGCAGGACTAGCGGGATGGACCGGGGAGCTGTTTTTT. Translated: CATSRAGLAGWTGELFF.

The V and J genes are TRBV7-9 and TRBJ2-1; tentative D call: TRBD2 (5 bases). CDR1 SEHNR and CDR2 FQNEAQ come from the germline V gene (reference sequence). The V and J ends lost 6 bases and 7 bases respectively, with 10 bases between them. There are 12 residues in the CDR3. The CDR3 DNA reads TGTGCCAGCAGTTCTCCGGGGAATGAGCAGTTCTTC. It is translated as CASSSPGNEQFF.

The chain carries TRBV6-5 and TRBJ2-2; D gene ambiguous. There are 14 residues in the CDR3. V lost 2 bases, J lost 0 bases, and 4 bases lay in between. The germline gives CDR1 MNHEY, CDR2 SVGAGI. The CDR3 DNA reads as TGTGCCAGCAGTTACCGTCCGAACACCGGGGAGCTGTTTTTT. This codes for CASSYRPNTGELFF.

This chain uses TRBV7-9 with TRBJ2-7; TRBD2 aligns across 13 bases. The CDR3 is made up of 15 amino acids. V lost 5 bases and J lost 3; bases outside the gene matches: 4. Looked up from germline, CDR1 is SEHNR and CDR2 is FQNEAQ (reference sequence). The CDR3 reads CASSRRTSGSYEQYF. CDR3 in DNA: TGTGCCAGCAGCAGAAGGACTAGCGGGAGCTACGAGCAGTACTTC.

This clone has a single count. The CDR3 coding sequence is TGCGCCAGCAGCCAGCAGAGCGGGAGGGCCGTCCACGAGCAGTACTTC. It codes for CASSQQSGRAVHEQYF. The V and J genes are TRBV4-1 and TRBJ2-7, with 10 bases fitting TRBD2. V lost 3 bases and J lost 5; bases outside the gene matches: 10. The length of the CDR3 is 16 residues. The V gene's germline CDR1 is MGHRA and CDR2 YSYEKL.

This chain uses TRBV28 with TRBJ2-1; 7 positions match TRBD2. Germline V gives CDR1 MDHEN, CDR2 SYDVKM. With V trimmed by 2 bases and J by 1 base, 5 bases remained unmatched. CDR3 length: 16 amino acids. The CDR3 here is CASSLLDGRSYNEQFF. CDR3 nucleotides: TGTGCCAGCAGTTTACTCGACGGGAGGTCCTACAATGAGCAGTTCTTC. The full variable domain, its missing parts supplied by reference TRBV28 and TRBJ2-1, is DVKVTQSSRYLVKRTGEKVFLECVQDMDHENMFWYRQDPGLGLRLIYFSYDVKMKEKGDIPEGYSVSREKKERFSLILESASTNQTSMYLCASSLLDGRSYNEQFFGPGTRLTVL.

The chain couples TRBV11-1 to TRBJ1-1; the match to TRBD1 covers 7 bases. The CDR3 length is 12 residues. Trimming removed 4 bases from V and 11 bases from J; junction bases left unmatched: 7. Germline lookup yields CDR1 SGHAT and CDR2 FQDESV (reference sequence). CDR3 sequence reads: CASSSRTGWAFF. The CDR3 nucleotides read TGTGCCAGCAGCTCCCGGACAGGTTGGGCTTTCTTT.

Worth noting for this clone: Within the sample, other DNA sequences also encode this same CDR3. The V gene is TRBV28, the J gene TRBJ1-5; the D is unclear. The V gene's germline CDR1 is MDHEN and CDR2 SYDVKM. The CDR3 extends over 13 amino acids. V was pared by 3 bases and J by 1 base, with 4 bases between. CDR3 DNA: TGTGCCAGCAGTTTTGACAGCAATCAGCCCCAGCATTTT. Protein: CASSFDSNQPQHF.

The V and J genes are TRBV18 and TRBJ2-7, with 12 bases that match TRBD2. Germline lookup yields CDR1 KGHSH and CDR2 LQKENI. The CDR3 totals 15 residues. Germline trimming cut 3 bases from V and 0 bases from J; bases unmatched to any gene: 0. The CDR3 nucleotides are TGTGCCAGCTCACCGACTAGCGGGAGCTCCTACGAGCAGTACTTC. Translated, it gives CASSPTSGSSYEQYF.

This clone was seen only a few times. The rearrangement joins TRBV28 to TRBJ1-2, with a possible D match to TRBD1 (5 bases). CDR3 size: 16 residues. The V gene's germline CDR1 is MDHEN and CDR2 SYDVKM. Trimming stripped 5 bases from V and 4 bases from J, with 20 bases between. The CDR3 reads CASSEPGAAESYGYTF. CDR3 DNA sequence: TGTGCCAGCAGTGAACCCGGGGCAGCTGAGTCCTATGGCTACACCTTC.